A selection of T cell receptor beta chains follows, all from one sample in a study of blood T cell repertoires in COVID-19. Only in-frame clones appear in the TCRdb table, and some are missing; sequencing was by immunoSEQ multiplex PCR. Of roughly 200,000 clones listed, roughly nine tenths are singletons. The source material was peripheral blood. These receptors were collected from a woman in her late teens or twenties who had recovered from COVID-19. Both conserved end residues are part of each CDR3. The order of the fields is D gene, clone size, J gene, V gene, CDR3 protein, CDR3 DNA. The D gene is left open where the match is weak. Clone size is given for some rows only: seen once, a few or many times, or a class if the clone is expanded.

>-|-|TRBJ2-7|TRBV14
CASSQEDIPGHEQYF
TGTGCCAGCAGCCAAGAAGATATACCGGGTCACGAGCAGTACTTC
>TRBD2|-|TRBJ2-2|TRBV6-2/TRBV6-3
CASSFGLALRGTGELFF
TGTGCCAGCAGCTTTGGACTAGCGCTGAGGGGTACCGGGGAGCTGTTTTTT
>-|-|TRBJ2-1|TRBV19
CASSIWGLEQFF
TGTGCCAGTAGTATCTGGGGACTGGAGCAGTTCTTC
>TRBD2|once|TRBJ2-7|TRBV6-2/TRBV6-3
CASSYLIELWSTSGRPYEQYF
TGTGCCAGCAGTTACTTAATCGAACTGTGGTCGACTAGCGGGAGACCCTACGAGCAGTACTTC
>-|once|TRBJ1-2|TRBV29-1
CSVESAGRYGYTF
TGCAGCGTTGAATCGGCAGGGCGATACGGCTACACCTTC
>TRBD2|-|TRBJ2-5|TRBV7-3
CASSLMGRLAVQETQYF
TGTGCCAGCAGCTTAATGGGTCGACTAGCGGTCCAAGAGACCCAGTACTTC
>-|-|TRBJ2-3|TRBV7-9
CASSLIQFSTDTQYF
TGTGCCAGCAGCTTAATTCAGTTTAGCACAGATACGCAGTATTTT
>-|-|TRBJ1-2|TRBV5-1
CASSLDPGGYTF
TGCGCCAGCAGCTTGGATCCAGGGGGCTACACCTTC
>-|-|TRBJ1-5|TRBV19
CASSIVTGQDQPQHF
TGTGCCAGTAGTATAGTTACAGGGCAGGATCAGCCCCAGCATTTT
>-|-|TRBJ1-1|TRBV9
CASSVEQSSMNTEAFF
TGTGCCAGCAGCGTAGAACAGTCCTCCATGAACACTGAAGCTTTCTTT
>-|-|TRBJ1-1|TRBV5-4
CASSLRELNTEAFF
TGTGCCAGCAGCTTGAGAGAGCTAAACACTGAAGCTTTCTTT
>TRBD1|-|TRBJ1-1|TRBV30
CAWSAGTGRSWNTEAFF
TGTGCCTGGAGTGCCGGGACAGGCCGTTCATGGAACACTGAAGCTTTCTTT
>-|-|TRBJ2-1|TRBV5-1
CASTWENGNEQFF
TGCGCCAGCACATGGGAGAATGGGAATGAGCAGTTCTTC
>-|-|TRBJ1-1|TRBV6-2/TRBV6-3
CASSGGEAFF
TGTGCCAGCAGCGGAGGGGAAGCTTTCTTT
>-|-|TRBJ2-2|TRBV15
CATRMTSGELFF
TGTGCCACCAGGATGACTTCAGGGGAGCTGTTTTTT
>-|-|TRBJ2-4|TRBV19
CASSIAGTLAIQYF
TGTGCCAGTAGTATAGCCGGGACTCTGGCCATTCAGTACTTC
>-|-|TRBJ1-5|TRBV5-4
CASSFYNQPQHF
TGTGCCAGCAGCTTCTACAATCAGCCCCAGCATTTT
>-|-|TRBJ2-7|TRBV12-5
CASAVYEQYF
TGTGCTAGTGCCGTGTACGAGCAGTACTTC
>TRBD2|-|TRBJ2-1|TRBV7-2
CASSLALTSGALGEQFF
TGTGCCAGCAGCTTAGCCCTGACTAGCGGGGCTTTAGGTGAGCAGTTCTTC
>-|-|TRBJ1-2|TRBV9
CASRGSYYGYTF
TGTGCCAGCAGGGGGAGTTACTATGGCTACACCTTC
>TRBD1|-|TRBJ1-6|TRBV6-5
CASSYLGTGSNSPLHF
TGTGCCAGCAGTTATTTAGGGACAGGTTCGAATTCACCCCTCCACTTT
>TRBD2|-|TRBJ2-5|TRBV25-1
CASSDRGVAGVGRETQYF
TGTGCCAGCAGTGACCGTGGGGTAGCGGGAGTAGGGCGGGAGACCCAGTACTTC
>-|-|TRBJ1-5|TRBV5-5
CASSLVGPDQPQHF
TGTGCCAGCAGCTTGGTTGGGCCCGATCAGCCCCAGCATTTT
>TRBD1|-|TRBJ2-3|TRBV2
CASSEWDSSTDTQYF
TGTGCCAGCAGTGAATGGGACAGTAGCACAGATACGCAGTATTTT
>-|-|TRBJ1-5|TRBV7-3
CASSLSSDQPQHF
TGTGCCAGCAGCTTAAGTTCGGATCAGCCCCAGCATTTT
>-|-|TRBJ1-2|TRBV19
CASRQEINYGYTF
TGTGCCAGTCGACAGGAGATTAACTATGGCTACACCTTC
>-|-|TRBJ2-5|TRBV21-1
CASSKGLLTQETQYF
TGTGCCAGCAGCAAAGGGTTGCTAACTCAAGAGACCCAGTACTTC
>-|-|TRBJ1-6|TRBV30
CAWRMLGQRNSPLHF
TGTGCCTGGAGGATGTTAGGACAAAGAAATTCACCCCTCCACTTT
>TRBD2|-|TRBJ2-3|TRBV30
CAWRLGGGTDTQYF
TGTGCCTGGAGGTTGGGAGGGGGCACAGATACGCAGTATTTT
>-|-|TRBJ1-1|TRBV5-1
CASSPDTDTEAFF
TGCGCCAGCAGCCCGGACACAGACACTGAAGCTTTCTTT
>TRBD2|-|TRBJ2-3|TRBV11-2
CASSFSPSGRDADTQYF
TGTGCCAGCAGCTTCTCGCCTAGCGGGAGAGACGCAGATACGCAGTATTTT
>-|-|TRBJ1-1|TRBV30
CAWSVRQLGRGSRGNTEAFF
TGTGCCTGGAGTGTACGTCAATTAGGGCGGGGATCAAGAGGGAACACTGAAGCTTTCTTT
>-|once|TRBJ1-2|TRBV9
CASSVAGLSTDGYTF
TGTGCCAGCAGCGTAGCAGGCTTGTCGACAGATGGCTACACCTTC
>TRBD2|-|TRBJ2-1|TRBV7-3
CASSRTSGTQNEQFF
TGTGCCAGCAGCCGAACTAGCGGAACCCAAAATGAGCAGTTCTTC
>-|once|TRBJ2-3|TRBV4-1
CASSQVRAGISTDTQYF
TGCGCCAGCAGCCAAGTTAGGGCAGGGATCAGCACAGATACGCAGTATTTT
>-|few|TRBJ1-2|TRBV30
CAWRTGDGYTF
TGTGCCTGGAGGACGGGGGATGGCTACACCTTC
>TRBD2|-|TRBJ2-3|TRBV4-3
CASSQRSGRVTSTDTQYF
TGCGCCAGCAGCCAAAGAAGCGGGAGGGTCACTAGCACAGATACGCAGTATTTT